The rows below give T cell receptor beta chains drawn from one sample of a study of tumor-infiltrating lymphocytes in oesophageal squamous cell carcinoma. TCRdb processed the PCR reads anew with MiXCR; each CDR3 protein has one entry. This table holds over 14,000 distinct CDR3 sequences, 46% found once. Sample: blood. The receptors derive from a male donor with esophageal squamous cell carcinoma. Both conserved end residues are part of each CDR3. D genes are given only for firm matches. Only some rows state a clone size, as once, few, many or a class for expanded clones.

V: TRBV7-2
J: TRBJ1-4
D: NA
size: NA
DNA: TGTGCCAGCAGCTTAGAGGGGCCAGGAGAAAAACTGTTTTTT
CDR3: CASSLEGPGEKLFF

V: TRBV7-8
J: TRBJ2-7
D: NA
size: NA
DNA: TGTGCCAGCAGCTTACCAGGGGTAACCTACGAGCAGTACTTC
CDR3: CASSLPGVTYEQYF

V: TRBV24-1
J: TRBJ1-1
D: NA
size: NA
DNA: TGTGCCACCAGTTCTGGGCATGAGAACACTGAAGCTTTCTTT
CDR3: CATSSGHENTEAFF

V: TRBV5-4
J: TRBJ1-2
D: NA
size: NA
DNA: TGTGCCAGCAGCTTGGACGGAGGTTATGGCTACACCTTC
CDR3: CASSLDGGYGYTF

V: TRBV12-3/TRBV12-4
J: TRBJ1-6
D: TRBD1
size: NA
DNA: TGTGCCTGCCGGGACAGCATTAATTCACCCCTCCACTTT
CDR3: CACRDSINSPLHF

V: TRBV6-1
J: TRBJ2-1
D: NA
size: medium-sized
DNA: TGTGCCAGCAGTGATGGAGGGTACGGCAATGAGCAGTTCTTC
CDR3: CASSDGGYGNEQFF

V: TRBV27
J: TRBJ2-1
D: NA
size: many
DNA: TGTGCCAGCAGTTTAGGTACGGGCCTTAGCTCCTACAATGAGCAGTTCTTC
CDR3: CASSLGTGLSSYNEQFF

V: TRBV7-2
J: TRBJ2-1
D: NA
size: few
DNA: TGTGCCAGCGCCGCAGACCTCGTTGTTACTGAGCAGTTCTTC
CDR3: CASAADLVVTEQFF

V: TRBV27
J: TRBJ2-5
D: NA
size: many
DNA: TGTGCCAGCAGTTTTAACCCAGGGACCGGGGAGACCCAGTACTTC
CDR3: CASSFNPGTGETQYF

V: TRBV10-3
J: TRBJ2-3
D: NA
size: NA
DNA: TGTGCCATACAGATCACAGATACGCAGTATTTT
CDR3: CAIQITDTQYF

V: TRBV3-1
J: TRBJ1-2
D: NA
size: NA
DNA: TGTGCCAGCAGCCCACAGGAGCCTACTCTGGGCTATGGCTACACCTTC
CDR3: CASSPQEPTLGYGYTF

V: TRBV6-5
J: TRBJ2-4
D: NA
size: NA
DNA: TGTGCCAGCAGTCCACTAACCCGGGGGCTGAGGGCCAAAAACATTCAGTACTTC
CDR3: CASSPLTRGLRAKNIQYF

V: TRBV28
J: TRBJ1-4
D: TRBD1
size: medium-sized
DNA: TGTGCCAGCAGTCTGAACAGGGGGATGTATGAAAAACTGTTTTTT
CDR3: CASSLNRGMYEKLFF

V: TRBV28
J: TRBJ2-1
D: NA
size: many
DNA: TGTGCCAGCAGTAAACCGGGACCCCCGTATGAGCAGTTCTTC
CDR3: CASSKPGPPYEQFF

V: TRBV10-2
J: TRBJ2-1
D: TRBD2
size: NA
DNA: TGCGCCAGCACTACAAGCGGGAATCGGTACAATGAGCAGTTCTTC
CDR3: CASTTSGNRYNEQFF

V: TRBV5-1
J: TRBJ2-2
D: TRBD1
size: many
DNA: TGCGCCAGCAGCTTGGCAGGGGGCGTCGACACCGGGGAGCTGTTTTTT
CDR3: CASSLAGGVDTGELFF

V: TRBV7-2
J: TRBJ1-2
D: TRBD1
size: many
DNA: TGTGCCAGCAGCCTGGGACAGGGGAGCTATGGCTACACCTTC
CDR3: CASSLGQGSYGYTF

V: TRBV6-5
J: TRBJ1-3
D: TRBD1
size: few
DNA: TGTGCCAGCAGTTACACTTCTCCAGGGGGTTCTGGAAACACCATATATTTT
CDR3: CASSYTSPGGSGNTIYF

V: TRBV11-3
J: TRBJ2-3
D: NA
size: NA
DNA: TGTGCCAGCAGCTTAGGGGCAGGGGACACAGATACGCAGTATTTT
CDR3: CASSLGAGDTDTQYF

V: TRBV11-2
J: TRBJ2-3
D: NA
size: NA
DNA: TGTGCCAGCAGCTTATCAGTAGGGAGCACAGATACGCAGTATTTT
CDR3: CASSLSVGSTDTQYF

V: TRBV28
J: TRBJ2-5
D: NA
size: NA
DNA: TGTGCCAGCAGAGAGACAGGTCACCAAGAGACCCAGTACTTC
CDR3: CASRETGHQETQYF

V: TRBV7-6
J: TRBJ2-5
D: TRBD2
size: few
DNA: TGTGCCAGCAGCCTCCGGACTAGCGGGAGAAAAGAGACCCAGTACTTC
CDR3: CASSLRTSGRKETQYF

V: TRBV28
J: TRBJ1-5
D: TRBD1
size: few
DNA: TGTGCCAGCAGTTCGTCAGGGGGAACTTCAAGAGATCAGCCCCAGCATTTT
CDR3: CASSSSGGTSRDQPQHF

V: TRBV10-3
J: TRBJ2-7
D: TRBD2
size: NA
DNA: TGTGCCATCAGTGCAATCCGGGAGGAGGGATACGAGCAGTACTTC
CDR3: CAISAIREEGYEQYF

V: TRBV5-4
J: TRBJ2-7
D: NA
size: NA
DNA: TGTGCCAGCATCAAGAGGGAGGGGGGAGAGGACGAGCAGTACTTC
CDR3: CASIKREGGEDEQYF

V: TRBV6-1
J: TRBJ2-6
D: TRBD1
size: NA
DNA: TGTGCCAGCAGTTTAATCGGGACAGGCTCTGGGGCCAACGTCCTGACTTTC
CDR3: CASSLIGTGSGANVLTF

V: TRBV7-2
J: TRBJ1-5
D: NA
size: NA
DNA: TGTGCCAGCAGCTTTGGGCGGGTTAATCAGCCGCAGCATTTT
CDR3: CASSFGRVNQPQHF

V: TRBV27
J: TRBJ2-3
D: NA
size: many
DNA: TGTGCCAGTCTACCCACATTATTACAGGGCCCCACCACAGATACGCAGTATTTT
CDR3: CASLPTLLQGPTTDTQYF

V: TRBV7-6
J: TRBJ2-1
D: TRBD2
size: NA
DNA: TGTGCCAGCAGCTCGCGACTAGCCGGCAATGAGCAGTTCTTC
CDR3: CASSSRLAGNEQFF

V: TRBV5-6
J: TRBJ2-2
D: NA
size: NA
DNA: TGTGCCAGCAGCTATGAGGGTTTGACCCACACCGGGGAGCTGTTTTTT
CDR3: CASSYEGLTHTGELFF

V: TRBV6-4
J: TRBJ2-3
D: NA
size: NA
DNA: TGTGCCACCCAAGATACGCAGTATTTT
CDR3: CATQDTQYF

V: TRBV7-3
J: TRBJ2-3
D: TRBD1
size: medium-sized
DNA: TGTGCCAGCAGCATGGGACAGGGAAAACCAGATACGCAGTATTTT
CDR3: CASSMGQGKPDTQYF

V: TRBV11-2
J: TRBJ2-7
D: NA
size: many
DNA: TGTGCCAGCAGCTCAACCTACGAGCAGTACTTC
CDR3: CASSSTYEQYF

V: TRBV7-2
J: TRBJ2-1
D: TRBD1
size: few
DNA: TGTGCCAGCAGCTTATACCGGGACAGGGACAATGAGCAGTTCTTC
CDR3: CASSLYRDRDNEQFF

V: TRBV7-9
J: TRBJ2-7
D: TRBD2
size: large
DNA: TGTGCCAGCAGCGTGGGACTAGTTAATGAGCAGTACTTC
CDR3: CASSVGLVNEQYF

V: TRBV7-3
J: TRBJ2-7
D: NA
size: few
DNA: TGTGCCAGCAGCTTCGACGGCTACGAGCAGTACTTC
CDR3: CASSFDGYEQYF

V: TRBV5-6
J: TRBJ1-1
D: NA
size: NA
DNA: TGTGCCAGCAGCCCCGGCCGTTTTGGAAGGCGGACTGAAGCTTTCTTT
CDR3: CASSPGRFGRRTEAFF

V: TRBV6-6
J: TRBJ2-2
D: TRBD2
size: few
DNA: TGTGCCAGCAGTTACTCGTTCGGACTAGCGGGAGACACCGGGGAGCTGTTTTTT
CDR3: CASSYSFGLAGDTGELFF

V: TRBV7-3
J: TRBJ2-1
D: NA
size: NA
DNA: TGTGCCAGCAGCTTAAATGGGGGGGCCTCGGCCAATGAGCAGTTCTTC
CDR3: CASSLNGGASANEQFF

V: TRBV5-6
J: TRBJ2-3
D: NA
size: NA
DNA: TGTGCCAGCAGCTTGGCCAAGAGGACAACACTCACAGATACGCAGTATTTT
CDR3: CASSLAKRTTLTDTQYF

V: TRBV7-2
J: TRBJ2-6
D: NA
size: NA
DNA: TGTGCCAGCAGCTTAAGTGTGGGATCTGGGGCCAACGTCCTGACTTTC
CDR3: CASSLSVGSGANVLTF

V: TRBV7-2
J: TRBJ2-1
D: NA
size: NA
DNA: TGTGCCAGCAGCTTATCCAGGGCGAATGAGCAGTTCTTC
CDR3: CASSLSRANEQFF